This is a list of T cell receptor beta chains from one sample in a study of tumor-infiltrating lymphocytes in primary liver carcinoma. TCRdb reanalysed the multiplex PCR reads using MiXCR and keeps one entry per CDR3 protein. The sample yields roughly 45,000 distinct CDR3 sequences, 60% to 85% seen once. Source material: liver tumor tissue from sampling region 5. These receptors all stem from a man aged 35-49 years with primary liver carcinoma and hepatitis B virus infection. Each CDR3 is given with its conserved first and last residue.

v_call: TRBV6-1
cdr3_length: 15
cdr3_aa: CASTKSPQGGDSQYF

v_call: TRBV7-9
cdr3_length: 14
cdr3_aa: CASSSGWGSEKLFF

v_call: TRBV4-1
cdr3_length: 17
cdr3_aa: CASTGLAEVYKSYEQYF

v_call: TRBV10-3
cdr3_length: 13
cdr3_aa: CAISESGTGTQYF

v_call: TRBV14
cdr3_length: 13
cdr3_aa: CASNPLNTGELFF

v_call: TRBV5-6
cdr3_length: 13
cdr3_aa: CVSSLGYGNTIYF

v_call: TRBV29-1
cdr3_length: 12
cdr3_aa: CITQGSYNEQFF

v_call: TRBV11-2
cdr3_length: 14
cdr3_aa: CASSLTNTAYERYF

v_call: TRBV20-1
cdr3_length: 16
cdr3_aa: CSAVLKSTREGETQYF

v_call: TRBV7-2
cdr3_length: 16
cdr3_aa: CASSRLGGETTYEQYF

v_call: TRBV6-2/TRBV6-3
cdr3_length: 15
cdr3_aa: CASSCPPRPSGTQYF

v_call: TRBV2
cdr3_length: 12
cdr3_aa: CASSEMDYEQYF

v_call: TRBV12-3/TRBV12-4
cdr3_length: 15
cdr3_aa: CVSSVPIGGSYEQYF

v_call: TRBV11-1
cdr3_length: 16
cdr3_aa: CASSLGLGLPTHEQFF

v_call: TRBV11-2
cdr3_length: 13
cdr3_aa: CASSSEGSYVYTF

v_call: TRBV5-1
cdr3_length: 17
cdr3_aa: CASSWEPAGVKTGELFF

v_call: TRBV6-5
cdr3_length: 17
cdr3_aa: CASSYLDSGSSIDTQYF

v_call: TRBV4-1
cdr3_length: 15
cdr3_aa: CSSSQDPPGISELTF

v_call: TRBV10-2
cdr3_length: 13
cdr3_aa: CASNSVRGETLYF

v_call: TRBV2
cdr3_length: 14
cdr3_aa: CASSEGISGPRQYF

v_call: TRBV29-1
cdr3_length: 12
cdr3_aa: CSVETVGEIQYF

v_call: TRBV12-3/TRBV12-4
cdr3_length: 13
cdr3_aa: CVSSVTGLTEAFF

v_call: TRBV7-8
cdr3_length: 15
cdr3_aa: CVSSLDGPGAGTQYF

v_call: TRBV6-1
cdr3_length: 17
cdr3_aa: CASTLGQDCSGANVLTF

v_call: TRBV9
cdr3_length: 14
cdr3_aa: CASSLRTDGETQYF

v_call: TRBV4-2
cdr3_length: 16
cdr3_aa: CASTPGTCANTGELFF

v_call: TRBV7-8
cdr3_length: 15
cdr3_aa: CASSPTDGLSYEQYF

v_call: TRBV30
cdr3_length: 17
cdr3_aa: CAWNSGLVGTFTDTQYF

v_call: TRBV28
cdr3_length: 17
cdr3_aa: CASSSRDRDSGANVLTF

v_call: TRBV4-1
cdr3_length: 12
cdr3_aa: CASETANYGYTF

v_call: TRBV11-1
cdr3_length: 12
cdr3_aa: CASSFRGGELFF

v_call: TRBV9
cdr3_length: 16
cdr3_aa: CASSASIAGVGNEQFF

v_call: TRBV11-2
cdr3_length: 13
cdr3_aa: CASSFHSADTQYF

v_call: TRBV5-1
cdr3_length: 14
cdr3_aa: CASSLVASTDTQYF

v_call: TRBV12-3/TRBV12-4
cdr3_length: 17
cdr3_aa: CASSPWVTGRVGTEAFF

v_call: TRBV30
cdr3_length: 15
cdr3_aa: CAWRQTGEGLYGYTF

v_call: TRBV6-2/TRBV6-3
cdr3_length: 14
cdr3_aa: CASSPTSGNSDQYF

v_call: TRBV6-5
cdr3_length: 14
cdr3_aa: CVSSLGAANTEAFF

v_call: TRBV29-1
cdr3_length: 14
cdr3_aa: CSVIIGGSPFEQYF

v_call: TRBV29-1
cdr3_length: 14
cdr3_aa: CSALRGTGNNEQFF

v_call: TRBV5-1
cdr3_length: 17
cdr3_aa: CASSLGLSGGSGNTIYF

v_call: TRBV6-6
cdr3_length: 13
cdr3_aa: CASSRTEYNEQFF

v_call: TRBV25-1
cdr3_length: 14
cdr3_aa: CASSISGDWNEQFF

v_call: TRBV6-2/TRBV6-3
cdr3_length: 15
cdr3_aa: CASSPGTRVVCGQYF

v_call: TRBV29-1
cdr3_length: 15
cdr3_aa: CSVEEEGQGVYKQYF

v_call: TRBV10-2
cdr3_length: 15
cdr3_aa: CGSSESTGGGETQYF

v_call: TRBV2
cdr3_length: 15
cdr3_aa: CASRSFDTGNYEQYF

v_call: TRBV4-1
cdr3_length: 15
cdr3_aa: CASSPQGLAVYEQCF

v_call: TRBV6-5
cdr3_length: 16
cdr3_aa: CASRRTGVGYQETQYF

v_call: TRBV6-5
cdr3_length: 14
cdr3_aa: CASSYREGRYEQYF